This TCR beta chain was documented in a study of beta chain features in type 1 diabetes. As for the study in general: Healthy donors and patients had similar age, gender and cell yields. Examined across all samples were around 110 million sorted cells.

This CDR3 spans 15 amino acids. The J segment lost 1 base and the V segment lost 7 bases, leaving 9 bases of the junction unmatched. Germline assignment: CDR1 SEHNR and CDR2 FQNEAQ (reference sequence). Isolated RNA was reverse transcribed in full, so expressed TCRB transcripts were sequenced. Sequencing was performed with immunoSEQ multiplex PCR; in TCRdb, only in-frame clones are kept and a portion is missing. The table includes roughly 290,000 clones, 8% detected once. J is TRBJ2-5 and V is TRBV7-9; 7 bases match TRBD1. The specimen was central memory CD4+ T cells from blood. The receptor's source is a woman in her late teens or twenties in good health. The CDR3 DNA reads as TGTGCCAGCAAGGCAGGGGCAGGGGGCCAAGAGACCCAGTACTTC. It codes for CASKAGAGGQETQYF. Filled out from reference TRBV7-9 and TRBJ2-5, the complete variable domain reads DTGVSQNPRHKITKRGQNVTFRCDPISEHNRLYWYRQTLGQGPEFLTYFQNEAQLEKSRLLSDRFSAERPKGSFSTLEIQRTEQGDSAMYLCASKAGAGGQETQYFGPGTRLLVL.